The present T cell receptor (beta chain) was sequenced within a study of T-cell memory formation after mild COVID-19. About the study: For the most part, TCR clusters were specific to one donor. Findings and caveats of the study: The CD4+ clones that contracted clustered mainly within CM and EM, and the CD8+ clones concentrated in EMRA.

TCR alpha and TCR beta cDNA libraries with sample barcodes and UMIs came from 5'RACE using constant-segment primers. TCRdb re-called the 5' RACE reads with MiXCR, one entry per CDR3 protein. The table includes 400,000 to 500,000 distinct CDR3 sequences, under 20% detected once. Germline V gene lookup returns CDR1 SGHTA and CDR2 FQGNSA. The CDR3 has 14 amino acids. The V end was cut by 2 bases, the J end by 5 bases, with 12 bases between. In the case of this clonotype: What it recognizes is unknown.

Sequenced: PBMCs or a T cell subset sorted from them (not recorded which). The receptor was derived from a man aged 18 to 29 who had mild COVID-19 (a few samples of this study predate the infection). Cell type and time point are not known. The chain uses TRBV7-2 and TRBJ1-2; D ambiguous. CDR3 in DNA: TGTGCCAGCAGCTTAATTGAGGCAGCGTATGGCTACACCTTC. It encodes CASSLIEAAYGYTF.